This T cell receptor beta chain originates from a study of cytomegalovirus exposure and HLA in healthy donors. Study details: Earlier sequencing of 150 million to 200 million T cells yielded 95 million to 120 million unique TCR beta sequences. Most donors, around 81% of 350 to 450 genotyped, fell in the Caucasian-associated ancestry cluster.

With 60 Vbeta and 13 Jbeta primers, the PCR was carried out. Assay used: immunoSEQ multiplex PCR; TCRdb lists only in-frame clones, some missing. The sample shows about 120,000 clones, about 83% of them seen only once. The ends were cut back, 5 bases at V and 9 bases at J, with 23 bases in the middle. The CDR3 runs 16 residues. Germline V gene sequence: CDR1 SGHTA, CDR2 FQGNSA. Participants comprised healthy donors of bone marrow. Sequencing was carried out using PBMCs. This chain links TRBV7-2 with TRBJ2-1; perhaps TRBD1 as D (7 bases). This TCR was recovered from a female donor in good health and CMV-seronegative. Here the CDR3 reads CASSPTRQGPLSEQFF. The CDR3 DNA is TGTGCCAGCAGCCCGACTAGACAGGGACCGCTGAGTGAGCAGTTCTTC.